The clone carrying this T cell receptor (beta chain) was counted many times. Its antigen remains unidentified. Each patient came to thyroid surgery without any prior treatment (of any kind). Study processing details: What underpinned the distant-metastasis classifier for papillary thyroid cancer was the set of CDR3 differences across clinicopathological groups. TCRdb re-analyzed the PCR reads through MiXCR. TCRdb, not the authors, supplied the V and J calls. The sample yields some 83,000 clones, about 12% seen once. This entry is derived from a study of metastatic and nonmetastatic thyroid tumors. Overall study: The study looked at repertoires side by side in blood and in tumor or nodule tissue from malignant and benign thyroid patients.

The germline V gene encodes CDR1 SNHLY and CDR2 FYNNEI. CDR3 size: 16 residues. Trimming cost V 1 base and J 0 bases; bases outside gene matches: 6. Study-level points and caveats: Reported TCR beta diversity, measured in blood and tumor, was significantly higher for malignant thyroid tumors than for benign nodules.

The chain recombines TRBV2 with TRBJ2-7, with TRBD1 matching over 7 bases. This clonotype was sampled from a female donor with papillary thyroid cancer or a benign thyroid nodule (not recorded which). Some clones in this sample may be carry-over from other donors' samples. Sequenced material: tumor tissue. CDR3 DNA: TGTGCCAGCAGTGAAGGAAACAGGGGCCCCTCCTACGAGCAGTACTTC. As protein: CASSEGNRGPSYEQYF.